This T cell receptor beta chain is drawn from a study of blood T cell repertoires in COVID-19. Study at large: The United States, Italy and Spain supplied acute and convalescent COVID-19 samples. From T cells, B-cell-depleted T cells, or PBMCs came the material, which was cDNA or gDNA.

Patients from Seattle were sampled longitudinally, starting during active infection. This clone came up many times. Data came from immunoSEQ multiplex PCR; TCRdb stores just in-frame clones and leaves some out. The sample includes 250,000 or so clones, about nine tenths of them seen just once. The CDR3 spans 15 residues. Per germline, CDR1 MNHEY and CDR2 SVGAGI. Deletions cut 6 bases from V and 0 bases from J, with 12 bases between. This sequence originates from a man aged 30-40 years with COVID-19, enrolled during active disease. The sequenced material came from peripheral blood. The chain is built from TRBV6-5 and TRBJ1-5; a weak D match, TRBD1 (5 bases). The CDR3 here is CASSLDRNSNQPQHF. The DNA of the CDR3 is TGTGCCAGCAGCCTCGACAGAAATAGCAATCAGCCCCAGCATTTT.